The entry below describes one T cell receptor (beta chain). The data were taken from a study of OX40 agonist ivuxolimab in advanced cancers. As for the study in general: Two cutaneous melanoma patients and one hepatocellular carcinoma patient, three in all, had partial responses.

Autoimmune disease history or systemic immunosuppression led to patient exclusion. Libraries were prepared by immunoSEQ multiplex PCR; TCRdb keeps only in-frame clonotypes and omits some of them. The repertoire consists of approximately 99,000 clones, with approximately 87% occurring once and the leading ten covering more than 5.5%. This material consisted of CD4+ or CD8+ T cells sorted from blood, taken in a trial of the OX40 agonist ivuxolimab. The clonotype was recovered from an adult with an advanced solid tumor such as melanoma, head and neck, liver or kidney cancer.

For the CDR3, the DNA is TGTGCCTGGAGTGTTCAGGGGCATCAGCCCCAGCATTTT. It encodes CAWSVQGHQPQHF. This chain joins TRBV30 and TRBJ1-5, with D tentatively TRBD1 (6 bases). From germline, CDR1 is GTSNPN and CDR2 SVGIG (reference sequence). Between the trimmed V and J ends, which lost 0 bases and 5 bases, there was a span of 8 bases. This CDR3 contains 13 residues.